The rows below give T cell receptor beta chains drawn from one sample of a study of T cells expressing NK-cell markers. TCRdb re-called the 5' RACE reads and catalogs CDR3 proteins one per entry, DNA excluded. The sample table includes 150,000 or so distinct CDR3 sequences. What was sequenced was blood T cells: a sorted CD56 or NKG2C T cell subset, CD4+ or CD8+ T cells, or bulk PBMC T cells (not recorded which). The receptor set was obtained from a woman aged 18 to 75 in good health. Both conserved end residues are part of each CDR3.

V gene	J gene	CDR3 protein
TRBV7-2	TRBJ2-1	CASSARAFPNNEQFF
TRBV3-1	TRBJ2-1	CASSPGTSSNEQFF
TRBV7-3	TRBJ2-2	CASSLAALGELFF
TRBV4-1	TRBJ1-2	CASSQDLPYGYTF
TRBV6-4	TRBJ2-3	CASSDRAGDSTDTQYF
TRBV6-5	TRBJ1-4	CASRLTGTGSQTNEKLFF
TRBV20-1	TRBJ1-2	CSARDLRTGTTNYGYTF
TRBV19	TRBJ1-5	CASSIVRINQPQHF
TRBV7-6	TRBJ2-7	CASSSPSGRLYEQYF
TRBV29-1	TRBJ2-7	CSVKGGANEQYF
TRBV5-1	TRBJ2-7	CASRVAATSAYEQYF
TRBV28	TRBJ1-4	CASSLQSSATNEKLFF